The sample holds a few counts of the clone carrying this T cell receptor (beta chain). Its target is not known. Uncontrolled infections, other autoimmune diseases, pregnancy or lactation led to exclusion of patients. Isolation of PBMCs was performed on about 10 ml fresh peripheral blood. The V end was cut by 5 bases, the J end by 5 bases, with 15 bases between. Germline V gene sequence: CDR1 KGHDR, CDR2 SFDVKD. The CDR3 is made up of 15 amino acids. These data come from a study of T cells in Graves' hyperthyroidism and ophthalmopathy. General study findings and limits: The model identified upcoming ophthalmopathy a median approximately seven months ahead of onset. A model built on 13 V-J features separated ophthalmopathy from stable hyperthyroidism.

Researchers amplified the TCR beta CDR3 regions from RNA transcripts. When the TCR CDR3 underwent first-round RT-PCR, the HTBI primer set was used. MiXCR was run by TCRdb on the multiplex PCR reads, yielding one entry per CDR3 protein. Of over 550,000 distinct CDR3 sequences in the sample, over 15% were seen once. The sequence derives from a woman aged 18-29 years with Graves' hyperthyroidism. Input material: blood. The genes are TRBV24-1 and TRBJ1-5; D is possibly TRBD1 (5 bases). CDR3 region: CATSAPGGVDQPQHF. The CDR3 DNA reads TGTGCCACCAGTGCTCCCGGGGGGGTGGATCAGCCCCAGCATTTT.